These 12 T cell receptor beta chains share one sample of origin, sequenced in a study of T cells in Graves' hyperthyroidism and ophthalmopathy. What was amplified from RNA transcripts were TCR beta CDR3 regions. First-round RT-PCR of the TCR CDR3 relied on the HTBI primer set. Using its own MiXCR run on the multiplex PCR reads, TCRdb lists one record per CDR3 protein. The sample lists over 550,000 distinct CDR3 sequences, 15% to 20% occurring once. The sequenced material came from blood. The receptors here all came from a woman aged 18-29 years with Graves' hyperthyroidism.

The rearrangement joins TRBV10-1 to TRBJ1-1; D is perhaps TRBD1 (6 bases). The CDR3 sequence is 15 residues long. The V gene's germline CDR1 is WNHNN and CDR2 SYGVQD (reference sequence). Trimming took off 3 bases at V and 5 bases at J, with 16 bases between the two ends. The CDR3 DNA reads TGCGCCAGCAGTGAACGGACAGCATCGGGGACTGAAGCTTTCTTT. This encodes CASSERTASGTEAFF.

Ten or more counts support this clonotype. The chain combines TRBV5-1 with TRBJ1-1; TRBD1 agrees at 7 bases. The V gene's germline CDR1 is SGHRS and CDR2 YFSETQ. After removal of 5 bases from V and 5 bases from J, the junction contained 6 bases not matched to a gene. CDR3 length equals 13 residues. The CDR3, as DNA: TGCGCCAGCAGAGATAGGGACAGAACTGAAGCTTTCTTT. Translated, it gives CASRDRDRTEAFF. The variable domain in full, with the rest retrieved from reference TRBV5-1 and TRBJ1-1, is KAGVTQTPRYLIKTRGQQVTLSCSPISGHRSVSWYQQTPGQGLQFLFEYFSETQRNKGNFPGRFSGRQFSNSRSEMNVSTLELGDSALYLCASRDRDRTEAFFGQGTRLTVV.

The sample holds many counts of this clonotype. CDR3 in DNA: TGCAGTGCTAGAGGGACTAGCGGGAGTTCCGAGCAGTACTTC. Protein sequence: CSARGTSGSSEQYF. V gene TRBV20-1 combines with J gene TRBJ2-7; 13 bases match TRBD2. This CDR3 has 14 residues. The V and J ends lost 1 base and 6 bases, in that order; junction bases with no gene match: 3. Germline CDR1 is DFQATT and CDR2 is SNEGSKA (reference sequence).

This clonotype has at least ten counts. The gene calls are TRBV6-1 and TRBJ2-3, with 8 positions matching TRBD1. This CDR3 contains 15 residues. J lost 5 bases, V lost 5 bases, and 9 bases had no gene match. CDR1 and CDR2 from the germline V gene are MNHNS and SASEGT. CDR3 coding DNA: TGTGCCAGCAGTACCCAGGGGGCGCCCGGAGATACGCAGTATTTT. Residues: CASSTQGAPGDTQYF.

The chain links TRBV10-3 to TRBJ1-1; 11 bases match TRBD1. Looked up from germline, CDR1 is ENHRY and CDR2 is SYGVKD. V was clipped by 3 bases and J by 3 bases; unmatched bases: 3. The CDR3 spans 15 residues. The chain's CDR3 is CAISEGTGGDTEAFF. The DNA of the CDR3 is TGTGCCATCAGTGAAGGGACAGGGGGGGACACTGAAGCTTTCTTT.

This chain connects TRBV2 to TRBJ2-5; 10 bases line up with TRBD2. Germline V CDR1 and CDR2: SNHLY, FYNNEI. V dropped 5 bases and J dropped 0; count of bases not matched to a gene: 9. This CDR3 region has 17 residues. CDR3 nucleotide sequence: TGTGCCAGCAGTCTGGACGGACTAGCGGTGAACCAAGAGACCCAGTACTTC. This encodes CASSLDGLAVNQETQYF.

In regard to this clonotype: A junction boundary mismatches the germline segment, possibly from a read error. This rearrangement joins TRBV5-1 to TRBJ2-7; 8 bases map to TRBD1. The CDR3 spans 14 residues. CDR1 and CDR2 from the germline V gene are SGHRS and YFSETQ. The CDR3 loop reads CASSLGDRTYVQYF. The CDR3 DNA reads as TGCGCCAGCAGCTTGGGGGACAGGACCTACGTGCAGTACTTC.

The rearrangement links TRBV3-1 to TRBJ2-2, with D perhaps matching TRBD1 or TRBD2 (5 bases each). The CDR3 sequence is 15 residues long. Germline V gene lookup returns CDR1 LGHDT and CDR2 YNNKEL (reference sequence). V was shortened by 1 base and J by 5 bases, with 11 bases between the two germline ends. The CDR3 DNA reads TGTGCCAGCAGCCAAGTGAGGGGCTGGACCGGGGAGCTGTTTTTT. Translating it yields CASSQVRGWTGELFF.

This clonotype showed up just a few times. This chain uses TRBV5-1 with TRBJ2-1, with 10 nucleotides matching TRBD2. This CDR3 contains 15 residues. Germline CDR1 SGHRS, CDR2 YFSETQ. Germline trimming cut 1 base from V and 4 bases from J; bases unmatched to any gene: 2. The CDR3 coding sequence is TGCGCCAGCAGCTTGAGCGGGAGGGAGTACAATGAGCAGTTCTTC. It translates to CASSLSGREYNEQFF.

CDR3 DNA: TGTGCCAGCAGATTAGGAATCGCGGTCGCTGAAGCTTTCTTT. Translated, it gives CASRLGIAVAEAFF. This chain joins TRBV6-2 or TRBV6-3 and TRBJ1-1; D is undetermined. V was trimmed by 6 bases and J by 6 bases, leaving 17 bases between them. Germline loops: CDR1 MNHEY, CDR2 SVGEGT. The CDR3 spans 14 residues.

Many counts were recorded for this clonotype. The chain links TRBV7-2 to TRBJ1-5, with a weak D call TRBD1 (5 bases). V was cut by 3 bases and J by 7 bases, with 10 bases left in between. The germline V gene encodes CDR1 SGHTA and CDR2 FQGNSA. The CDR3 consists of 13 residues. The CDR3 reads CASSFQGGQPQHF. The CDR3, as DNA: TGTGCCAGCAGCTTCCAGGGTGGGCAGCCCCAGCATTTT. Supplemented by reference TRBV7-2 and TRBJ1-5, the full variable domain reads GAGVSQSPSNKVTEKGKDVELRCDPISGHTALYWYRQSLGQGLEFLIYFQGNSAPDKSGLPSDRFSAERTGGSVSTLTIQRTQQEDSAVYLCASSFQGGQPQHFGDGTRLSIL.

The rearrangement uses TRBV5-6 and TRBJ2-3, with 9 bases fitting TRBD2. V gave up 4 bases and J gave up 1 base; unmatched junction bases: 7. Germline lookup yields CDR1 SGHDT and CDR2 YYEEEE. The CDR3 is 16 residues long. CDR3 sequence: CASSPGAGGGTDTQYF. Written as DNA, the CDR3 is TGTGCCAGCAGCCCCGGGGCGGGGGGGGGCACAGATACGCAGTATTTT.